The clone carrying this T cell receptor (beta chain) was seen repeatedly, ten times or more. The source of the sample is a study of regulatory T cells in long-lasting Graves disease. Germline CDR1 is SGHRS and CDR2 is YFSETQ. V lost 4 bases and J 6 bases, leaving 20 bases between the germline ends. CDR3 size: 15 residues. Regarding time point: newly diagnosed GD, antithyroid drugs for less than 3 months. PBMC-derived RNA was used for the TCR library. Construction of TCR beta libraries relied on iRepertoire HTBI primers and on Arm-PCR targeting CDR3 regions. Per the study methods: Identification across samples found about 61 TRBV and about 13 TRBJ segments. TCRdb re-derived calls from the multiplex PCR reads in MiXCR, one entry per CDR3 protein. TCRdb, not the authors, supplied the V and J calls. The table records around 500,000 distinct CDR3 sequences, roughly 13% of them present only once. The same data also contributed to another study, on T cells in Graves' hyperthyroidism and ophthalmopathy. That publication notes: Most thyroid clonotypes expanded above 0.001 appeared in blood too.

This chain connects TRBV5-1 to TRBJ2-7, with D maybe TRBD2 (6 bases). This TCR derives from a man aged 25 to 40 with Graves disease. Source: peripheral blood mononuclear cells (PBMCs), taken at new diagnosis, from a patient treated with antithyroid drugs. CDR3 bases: TGCGCCAGCAGCCTTCTCCCGACTAGTCAAGCCGAGCAGTACTTC. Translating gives CASSLLPTSQAEQYF. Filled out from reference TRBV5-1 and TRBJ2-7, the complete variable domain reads KAGVTQTPRYLIKTRGQQVTLSCSPISGHRSVSWYQQTPGQGLQFLFEYFSETQRNKGNFPGRFSGRQFSNSRSEMNVSTLELGDSALYLCASSLLPTSQAEQYFGPGTRLTVT.